The 20 T cell receptor beta chains listed next were all sequenced from one sample in a study of glioma-infiltrating T cells. Using RNA template, CDR3s of TCR alpha and beta were amplified with iRepertoire arm-PCR. One entry per CDR3 protein, called by TCRdb with MiXCR from the multiplex PCR reads. The sample lists 400,000 or so distinct CDR3 sequences; more than 35% were seen once. The source material was glioma tissue, nonneoplastic brain tissue, or PBMCs (not recorded which). The source of these receptors is a human donor with low-grade glioma or glioblastoma, undergoing nonglioma brain surgery, or in good health (not recorded which).

In this sample, this clonotype turned up many times. The chain combines TRBV15 with TRBJ2-3; TRBD2 aligns across 10 bases. The V and J ends lost 4 bases and 4 bases, in that order; junction bases with no gene match: 2. This CDR3 is built from 14 residues. Germline CDR1 and CDR2: LNHNV and YYDKDF (reference sequence). The CDR3: CATSTSGSPDTQYF. The CDR3 DNA sequence: TGTGCCACCAGCACTAGCGGGAGCCCAGATACGCAGTATTTT.

V gene TRBV28 combines with J gene TRBJ1-2; TRBD1 agrees at 12 bases. The CDR3 is made up of 18 amino acids. J lost 3 bases, V lost 7 bases, and 15 bases had no gene match. The V gene's germline CDR1 is MDHEN and CDR2 SYDVKM. The CDR3 DNA is TGTGCCAGCACCACAAACCGGGGCGGGACAGGGGGCCACTATGGCTACACCTTC. Its translation is CASTTNRGGTGGHYGYTF.

This chain uses TRBV5-1 with TRBJ1-2; tentative D call: TRBD1 (6 bases). CDR1 SGHRS and CDR2 YFSETQ come from the germline V gene. The CDR3 is 15 residues long. Between the trimmed V and J ends, which lost 0 bases and 1 base, there was a span of 10 bases. The CDR3 region has the DNA TGCGCCAGCAGCTTGGGGACAGCCATTAACTATGGCTACACCTTC. Protein sequence: CASSLGTAINYGYTF. Filled out from reference TRBV5-1 and TRBJ1-2, the complete variable domain reads KAGVTQTPRYLIKTRGQQVTLSCSPISGHRSVSWYQQTPGQGLQFLFEYFSETQRNKGNFPGRFSGRQFSNSRSEMNVSTLELGDSALYLCASSLGTAINYGYTFGSGTRLTVV.

The rearrangement joins TRBV7-9 to TRBJ1-1, with D unclear. Trimming took 4 bases from V and 7 from J, leaving 10 bases between them. This CDR3 has 12 residues. The V gene's germline CDR1 is SEHNR and CDR2 FQNEAQ (reference sequence). The CDR3 protein is CASSSGIHEAFF. The CDR3 DNA reads as TGTGCCAGCAGCTCCGGGATTCATGAAGCTTTCTTT. The entire variable domain, with the rest obtained from reference TRBV7-9 and TRBJ1-1, is as follows: DTGVSQNPRHKITKRGQNVTFRCDPISEHNRLYWYRQTLGQGPEFLTYFQNEAQLEKSRLLSDRFSAERPKGSFSTLEIQRTEQGDSAMYLCASSSGIHEAFFGQGTRLTVV.

This chain connects TRBV4-3 to TRBJ1-1, with unresolved D. V gave up 1 base and J gave up 1 base, with 7 bases separating them. The CDR3 runs 14 residues. Per germline, CDR1 LGHNA and CDR2 YSLEER. The DNA of the CDR3 is TGCGCCAGCAGCCAAGTAACGTGGAACACTGAAGCTTTCTTT. This translates into CASSQVTWNTEAFF.

This clonotype was detected ten times or more. The J gene is TRBJ1-6, the V gene TRBV27; D may be TRBD1 (5 bases). CDR3 length: 15 residues. Trimming stripped 3 bases from V and 4 bases from J, with 10 bases between. In germline, CDR1 is MNHEY, CDR2 SMNVEV (reference sequence). The CDR3 loop is CASSFLDSYNSPLHF. The CDR3, as DNA: TGTGCCAGCAGTTTCCTAGACAGTTATAATTCACCCCTCCACTTT.

The rearrangement joins TRBV6-4 to TRBJ2-1, with 12 bases matching TRBD2. The CDR3 is 19 residues long. The J segment lost 0 bases and the V segment lost 0 bases, leaving 6 bases of the junction unmatched. Per the germline V gene, CDR1 is MRHNA and CDR2 is SNTAGT. Here the CDR3 DNA reads TGTGCCAGCAGTGACTCTGCGACTAGCGGGAGTTGCTCCTACAATGAGCAGTTCTTC. It is translated as CASSDSATSGSCSYNEQFF.

The rearrangement joins TRBV28 to TRBJ2-7; TRBD1 matches at 7 bases. The trim removed 4 bases at V and 7 bases at J, leaving 7 bases unmatched. Germline CDR1 and CDR2: MDHEN and SYDVKM. The CDR3 loop spans 13 amino acids. Written as DNA, the CDR3 is TGTGCCAGCAGTTCGGGACAGCTCGGGGAGCAGTACTTC. As protein: CASSSGQLGEQYF.

The sample holds a few counts of this clonotype. This rearrangement joins TRBV2 to TRBJ1-4; no clear D. CDR1 is SNHLY and CDR2 is FYNNEI in the germline V gene. The V end lost 5 bases, the J end lost 2 bases, and 12 bases lay between the germline ends. The CDR3 is 15 residues long. CDR3 in DNA: TGTGCCAGCAGTAGGGAAGGATGGACTAATGAAAAACTGTTTTTT. It specifies CASSREGWTNEKLFF.

The rearrangement uses TRBV4-2 and TRBJ2-5; 7 bases are shared with TRBD1. The germline gives CDR1 LGHNA, CDR2 YNFKEQ. The CDR3 is made up of 17 amino acids. V lost 5 bases and J lost 3; bases outside the gene matches: 15. The CDR3 sequence is CASSSKARGRLKETQYF. DNA for the CDR3: TGTGCCAGCAGCTCAAAGGCTAGGGGGCGCCTAAAAGAGACCCAGTACTTC.

Many counts were recorded for this clonotype. The CDR3 sequence: CASSPGTVYEQYF. The DNA of the CDR3 is TGTGCCAGCAGCCCGGGGACAGTCTACGAGCAGTACTTC. The chain combines TRBV6-1 with TRBJ2-7; 7 bases fit TRBD1. Germline loops: CDR1 MNHNS, CDR2 SASEGT. The CDR3 is 13 residues long. Trimming cost V 6 bases and J 3 bases; bases outside gene matches: 5.

This clonotype was counted only a few times. This chain connects TRBV25-1 to TRBJ2-3; 7 bases line up with TRBD1. CDR1 and CDR2 (germline): MGHDK, SYGVNS. Trimming removed 6 bases from V and 2 bases from J; junction bases left unmatched: 11. CDR3 size: 16 residues. The CDR3 DNA is TGTGCCAGCAGCTTGGCCGGGACAGCCCCCACAGATACGCAGTATTTT. It is translated as CASSLAGTAPTDTQYF.

This sequence joins TRBV20-1 and TRBJ2-1; D unresolved. The germline gives CDR1 DFQATT, CDR2 SNEGSKA (reference sequence). V was cut by 0 bases and J by 0 bases, with 12 bases left in between. CDR3 size: 16 residues. This CDR3 reads CSARDTTTVSYNEQFF. The CDR3 DNA is TGCAGTGCTAGAGATACCACCACAGTCTCCTACAATGAGCAGTTCTTC.

The chain combines TRBV28 with TRBJ1-3, with TRBD1 matching over 8 bases. Germline assignment: CDR1 MDHEN and CDR2 SYDVKM. Trimming cost V 6 bases and J 5 bases; bases outside gene matches: 6. The CDR3 is made up of 14 amino acids. The CDR3 reads CASSQQGDRNTIYF. The CDR3 nucleotides read TGTGCCAGCAGCCAACAGGGGGATAGAAACACCATATATTTT.

The V and J genes are TRBV4-1 and TRBJ2-3; 10 bases fit TRBD2. V shed 2 bases and J 5 bases; nucleotides not matched to a gene: 10. Germline V gives CDR1 MGHRA, CDR2 YSYEKL. The CDR3 runs 17 residues. The CDR3 region has the DNA TGCGCCAGCAGCCAATTGCCTCCTAGCGGGAGATTAGATACGCAGTATTTT. The encoded protein is CASSQLPPSGRLDTQYF.

The chain links TRBV7-9 to TRBJ2-7; D remains ambiguous. V lost 4 bases and J 11 bases, leaving 18 bases between the germline ends. This CDR3 contains 13 residues. Germline CDR1 SEHNR, CDR2 FQNEAQ (reference sequence). This CDR3 reads CASSSISSLPEYF. The DNA of the CDR3 is TGTGCCAGCAGCTCGATATCAAGTTTACCAGAGTACTTC. Full variable domain (missing parts from reference TRBV7-9 and TRBJ2-7): DTGVSQNPRHKITKRGQNVTFRCDPISEHNRLYWYRQTLGQGPEFLTYFQNEAQLEKSRLLSDRFSAERPKGSFSTLEIQRTEQGDSAMYLCASSSISSLPEYFGPGTRLTVT.

The chain links TRBV9 to TRBJ1-1, with TRBD1 matching 8 bases. The CDR3 has 14 residues. Germline V gene lookup returns CDR1 SGDLS and CDR2 YYNGEE. Trimming removed 0 bases from V and 5 bases from J; junction bases left unmatched: 3. The CDR3 DNA reads TGTGCCAGCAGCGTAGACCGACAGGGGACTGAAGCTTTCTTT. It translates to CASSVDRQGTEAFF. Drawing the rest from reference TRBV9 and TRBJ1-1, the complete variable domain is DSGVTQTPKHLITATGQRVTLRCSPRSGDLSVYWYQQSLDQGLQFLIQYYNGEERAKGNILERFSAQQFPDLHSELNLSSLELGDSALYFCASSVDRQGTEAFFGQGTRLTVV.

As regards this clonotype: One end of the junction does not line up with germline, which may come from a read error. The chain combines TRBV20-1 with TRBJ1-1; maybe TRBD1 (5 bases). CDR3 length: 14 residues. Germline loops: CDR1 DFQATT, CDR2 SNEGSKA (reference sequence). The CDR3 coding sequence is TGCAGTGTTAGAGATCATAAGGGGCAGACTGAAGCTTTCTTT. It yields the protein CSVRDHKGQTEAFF.

This clonotype was seen once. With a much larger clone just one base away, this may be a read error. V and J are TRBV6-1 and TRBJ2-5; D possibly corresponds to TRBD2 (6 bases). Germline-derived CDR1 and CDR2 are MNHNS and SASEGT. CDR3 size: 14 residues. The V end was cut by 6 bases, the J end by 4 bases, with 15 bases between. CDR3 amino acids: CASRGREMRETQYF. The CDR3 DNA sequence: TGTGCCAGCAGGGGGCGGGAAATGAGAGAGACCCAGTACTTC.

The rearrangement uses TRBV5-4 and TRBJ2-7, with D perhaps matching TRBD1 (5 bases). The V end lost 3 bases, the J end lost 1 base, and 11 bases lay between the germline ends. This CDR3 region has 14 residues. Germline CDR1 reads SGHNT; CDR2 reads YYREEE (reference sequence). DNA of the CDR3: TGTGCCAGCAGCTACGAACAGGTATCCTACGAGCAGTACTTC. It codes for CASSYEQVSYEQYF.